Below are 30 T cell receptor beta chains sequenced from a single sample in a study of T cell clonotyping in hematopoietic cell transplantation. The time point: recipient sample about 28 days before transplant, after cytoreduction. Some clones are missing from TCRdb's copy, which holds only in-frame ones; the method was immunoSEQ multiplex PCR. The data show some 35,000 clones, roughly 95% seen once. This material consisted of peripheral blood mononuclear cells, taken before stem cell transplant. These TCRs come from a man aged 40-50 years with chronic myeloid leukemia. Some clones in this sample may be carry-over from other donors' samples.

This chain connects TRBV19 to TRBJ2-7, with TRBD1 as a possible D gene (5 bases). Trimming removed 3 bases from V and 4 bases from J, with 7 bases in between. The CDR3 spans 12 residues. Germline CDR1 LNHDA, CDR2 SQIVND (reference sequence). The CDR3 loop reads CASSIKGYEQYF. DNA for the CDR3: TGTGCCAGTAGTATTAAGGGGTACGAGCAGTACTTC.

This clone came up a few times. The rearrangement uses TRBV9 and TRBJ2-5, with 7 bases fitting TRBD1. There are 15 residues in the CDR3. Germline loops: CDR1 SGDLS, CDR2 YYNGEE. Unmatched junction bases numbered 7, after V lost 4 bases and J lost 1 base. CDR3 nucleotides: TGTGCCAGCAGCCTTTGGACAGGACTCCAAGAGACCCAGTACTTC. It yields the protein CASSLWTGLQETQYF.

The chain uses TRBV6-6 and TRBJ2-7; possibly TRBD2 for D (5 bases). Trimming took 5 bases from V and 3 from J, leaving 8 bases between them. CDR1 MNHNY and CDR2 SVGAGI come from the germline V gene (reference sequence). CDR3 size: 12 residues. This chain's CDR3 is CASSHTSYEQYF. The CDR3 nucleotides are TGTGCCAGCAGTCATACTAGCTACGAGCAGTACTTC.

The J gene is TRBJ1-1, the V gene TRBV30, with 8 bases that match TRBD1. Germline loops: CDR1 GTSNPN, CDR2 SVGIG (reference sequence). The CDR3 is 15 amino acids. With 0 bases clipped from V and 4 bases from J, the junction kept 7 bases outside the gene matches. CDR3: CAWSVFDRGGTEAFF. CDR3 coding DNA: TGTGCCTGGAGTGTATTTGACAGGGGAGGCACTGAAGCTTTCTTT.

The CDR3 bases are TGCGCCAGCAGCGCACTAGCGGGGGGTGTTCAAGAGACCCAGTACTTC. This sequence encodes CASSALAGGVQETQYF. V is TRBV5-1 and J is TRBJ2-5; 12 bases are shared with TRBD2. CDR3 size: 16 residues. After removal of 4 bases from V and 2 bases from J, the junction contained 6 bases not matched to a gene. Looked up from germline, CDR1 is SGHRS and CDR2 is YFSETQ.

The chain carries TRBV18 and TRBJ2-5; D call uncertain. Per germline, CDR1 KGHSH and CDR2 LQKENI. CDR3 length: 13 residues. V was cut by 1 base and J by 2 bases, with 5 bases left in between. DNA of the CDR3: TGTGCCAGCTCACCACTGGCACAAGAGACCCAGTACTTC. Translating it yields CASSPLAQETQYF.

This chain connects TRBV28 to TRBJ2-2, with D tentatively TRBD2 (5 bases). The length of the CDR3 is 14 residues. V lost 1 base and J 6 bases, leaving 9 bases between the germline ends. Germline V gene lookup returns CDR1 MDHEN and CDR2 SYDVKM. In DNA, the CDR3 is TGTGCCAGCAGTTTATTGAGGGTGTCCGGGGAGCTGTTTTTT. Its protein product is CASSLLRVSGELFF.

The V gene is TRBV6-5, the J gene TRBJ2-5, with 7 bases fitting TRBD1. Trimming removed 6 bases from V and 11 bases from J; junction bases left unmatched: 12. The CDR3 loop spans 13 amino acids. Germline V gene data show CDR1 as MNHEY and CDR2 as SVGAGI. The DNA for the CDR3 is TGTGCCAGCAGCCCCTTGGACAGGCCCAATCAGTACTTC. It codes for CASSPLDRPNQYF.

The chain uses TRBV6-5 and TRBJ1-2, with D uncertain. The CDR3 consists of 16 residues. Trimming left V 0 bases short and J 5 bases short, with 16 bases between. Germline V gives CDR1 MNHEY, CDR2 SVGAGI. The DNA of the CDR3 is TGTGCCAGCAGTTACTCGAGTCTGGGCAGTTATTATGGCTACACCTTC. Translated: CASSYSSLGSYYGYTF.

V gene TRBV30 combines with J gene TRBJ1-4; D is perhaps TRBD1 (5 bases). The CDR3 contains 16 residues. Between the trimmed V and J ends, which lost 3 bases and 0 bases, there was a span of 14 bases. The germline V gene has CDR1 GTSNPN and CDR2 SVGIG (reference sequence). The CDR3, as DNA: TGTGCCTGGAGCCGCCATAGGGGAGCAACTAATGAAAAACTGTTTTTT. Translating it yields CAWSRHRGATNEKLFF.

V usage is TRBV28 and J usage is TRBJ1-5; the match to TRBD1 covers 7 bases. The junction had 9 bases not matched to a gene; V was cut back by 7 bases and J by 3 bases. The CDR3 loop spans 15 amino acids. Germline V gene sequence: CDR1 MDHEN, CDR2 SYDVKM. The CDR3 sequence: CASIPSDRINQPQHF. The CDR3 DNA reads TGTGCCAGCATACCCTCGGACAGGATCAATCAGCCCCAGCATTTT.

V and J are TRBV4-1 and TRBJ1-6, with 7 bases that match TRBD1. There are 14 residues in the CDR3. Germline values: CDR1 MGHRA, CDR2 YSYEKL. The ends lost 0 bases at V and 10 bases at J; junction bases unmatched: 3. CDR3 in amino acids: CASSQEGGGSPLHF. Here the CDR3 DNA reads TGCGCCAGCAGCCAAGAAGGGGGCGGGTCACCCCTCCACTTT.

This rearrangement joins TRBV6-6 to TRBJ1-2; 12 nucleotides align to TRBD1. Losses at the gene ends were 1 base for V and 6 bases for J; bases not matched to a gene: 3. CDR3 length: 15 residues. The germline V gene encodes CDR1 MNHNY and CDR2 SVGAGI (reference sequence). The CDR3 bases are TGTGCCAGCAGTTACTGGGACAGGGGGCAGGATGGCTACACCTTC. Translated, it gives CASSYWDRGQDGYTF.

The chain links TRBV5-4 to TRBJ1-6, with D possibly matching TRBD1 (6 bases). The CDR3 is 17 amino acids. Between the trimmed V and J ends, which lost 5 bases and 0 bases, there was a span of 15 bases. The germline V gene encodes CDR1 SGHNT and CDR2 YYREEE (reference sequence). The CDR3: CASSLTGRSSYNSPLHF. As DNA, the CDR3 is TGTGCCAGCAGTCTCACAGGGCGTAGCTCCTATAATTCACCCCTCCACTTT.

The genes are TRBV25-1 and TRBJ1-3; 7 bases are a match to TRBD1. V was clipped by 7 bases and J by 0 bases; unmatched bases: 6. This CDR3 is 15 amino acids long. The V gene's germline CDR1 is MGHDK and CDR2 SYGVNS. CDR3 protein: CASTRGDSSGNTIYF. The CDR3 DNA sequence: TGTGCCAGCACCCGAGGGGACAGCTCTGGAAACACCATATATTTT.

CDR3 loop: CASSFGQGREKLFF. In DNA form, the CDR3 reads TGTGCCAGCAGTTTCGGACAGGGAAGAGAAAAACTGTTTTTT. This chain links TRBV11-1 with TRBJ1-4; 8 positions match TRBD1. The CDR3 consists of 14 residues. Germline trimming cut 6 bases from V and 8 bases from J; bases unmatched to any gene: 8. The germline V gene has CDR1 SGHAT and CDR2 FQDESV (reference sequence).

The CDR3 sequence: CASSRSPRTGDTGELFF. CDR3 DNA: TGTGCCAGCAGCCGATCCCCCAGGACAGGGGACACCGGGGAGCTGTTTTTT. The chain combines TRBV5-6 with TRBJ2-2, with TRBD1 matching 9 bases. The CDR3 runs 17 residues. The germline CDR1 and CDR2 sequences are SGHDT and YYEEEE. Losses at the gene ends were 4 bases for V and 3 bases for J; bases not matched to a gene: 10. The whole variable domain, filled in from reference TRBV5-6 and TRBJ2-2, reads DAGVTQSPTHLIKTRGQQVTLRCSPKSGHDTVSWYQQALGQGPQFIFQYYEEEERQRGNFPDRFSGHQFPNYSSELNVNALLLGDSALYLCASSRSPRTGDTGELFFGEGSRLTVL.

The chain has TRBV11-2 and TRBJ2-1; D is unresolved. Looked up from germline, CDR1 is SGHAT and CDR2 is FQNNGV. The CDR3 extends over 11 amino acids. The V and J ends lost 3 bases and 7 bases respectively, with 4 bases between them. The CDR3 bases are TGTGCCAGCAGCTTCCTAAATGAGCAGTTCTTC. Its translation: CASSFLNEQFF.

The rearrangement joins TRBV6-5 to TRBJ2-5; tentative D call: TRBD1 (6 bases). The CDR3 is 15 residues long. Germline V gene data show CDR1 as MNHEY and CDR2 as SVGAGI. V was pared by 6 bases and J by 1 base, with 15 bases between. The CDR3 DNA reads TGTGCCAGCAGCCTCGGGCTGGGGGCCCAAGAGACCCAGTACTTC. Translated: CASSLGLGAQETQYF.

V is TRBV5-1 and J is TRBJ2-5, with D perhaps TRBD2 (5 bases). V lost 1 base to trimming and J lost 5 bases, with 15 bases between them. The CDR3 covers 15 residues. Germline V gene data show CDR1 as SGHRS and CDR2 as YFSETQ. The CDR3 spells CASSLMGERGETQYF. CDR3 in DNA: TGCGCCAGCAGCTTGATGGGAGAACGCGGGGAGACCCAGTACTTC.

V and J are TRBV6-9 and TRBJ1-4, with D perhaps matching TRBD1 (6 bases). V lost 5 bases and J 2 bases, leaving 21 bases between the germline ends. The CDR3 consists of 18 residues. CDR1 and CDR2 (germline): MNHGY, SVAAGI. The CDR3 loop is CASSHIALQGPTNEKLFF. CDR3 nucleotide sequence: TGTGCCAGCAGTCATATTGCTTTACAGGGACCGACTAATGAAAAACTGTTTTTT.

J is TRBJ1-5 and V is TRBV7-2; D uncertain. This CDR3 comprises 13 residues. V dropped 5 bases and J dropped 4 bases, with 9 bases sitting between them. CDR1 is SGHTA, CDR2 FQGNSA, per germline. For the CDR3, the DNA is TGTGCCAGCAGCGTGAGAGGGAATCAGCCCCAGCATTTT. Its protein product is CASSVRGNQPQHF.

The genes are TRBV9 and TRBJ1-1, with no clear D. This CDR3 comprises 13 residues. V lost 3 bases, J lost 7 bases, and 13 bases lay in between. Germline V gives CDR1 SGDLS, CDR2 YYNGEE. The CDR3 loop reads CASSASLRDEAFF. DNA of the CDR3: TGTGCCAGCAGCGCCAGCTTACGTGATGAAGCTTTCTTT.

The genes are TRBV28 and TRBJ2-4; unclear D gene. Germline values: CDR1 MDHEN, CDR2 SYDVKM. V lost 6 bases and J 6 bases, leaving 18 bases between the germline ends. The CDR3 is made up of 15 amino acids. Here the CDR3 reads CASSLGRPHSNIQYF. CDR3 DNA sequence: TGTGCCAGCAGCCTCGGGCGACCCCATTCAAACATTCAGTACTTC.

The gene calls are TRBV19 and TRBJ2-3; 8 nucleotides match TRBD1. Germline V CDR1 and CDR2: LNHDA, SQIVND (reference sequence). The CDR3 sequence is 15 residues long. Trimming cost V 5 bases and J 6 bases; bases outside gene matches: 10. For the CDR3, the DNA is TGTGCCAGTAGTGGTGGACAGGGCGGATTGGATACGCAGTATTTT. The encoded protein is CASSGGQGGLDTQYF.

The chain links TRBV7-8 to TRBJ1-5; weak D call: TRBD1 (6 bases). CDR1 is SGHVS, CDR2 FQNEAQ, per germline. V lost 4 bases and J lost 5, with 12 bases in between. The CDR3 covers 14 residues. Here the CDR3 reads CASSSYRDDQPQHF. The CDR3, as DNA: TGTGCCAGCAGCTCTTACAGGGACGATCAGCCCCAGCATTTT.

The rearrangement links TRBV5-1 to TRBJ2-7; 7 bases align to TRBD2. The CDR3 length is 16 residues. Germline lookup yields CDR1 SGHRS and CDR2 YFSETQ. V shed 0 bases, J shed 3 bases, and the junction held 9 bases outside the gene matches. This chain's CDR3 is CASSLAYGTTIYEQYF. The CDR3 DNA follows: TGCGCCAGCAGCTTGGCGTATGGGACTACCATCTACGAGCAGTACTTC.

The V and J genes are TRBV6-6 and TRBJ2-6; a weak D match, TRBD2 (6 bases). Germline-derived CDR1 and CDR2 are MNHNY and SVGAGI (reference sequence). This CDR3 spans 16 amino acids. The V gene lost 3 bases and the J gene lost 1 base, with 10 bases spanning the gap. This CDR3 reads CASSYAGNSGANVLTF. The CDR3 DNA reads TGTGCCAGCAGTTATGCGGGGAATTCTGGGGCCAACGTCCTGACTTTC.

This chain joins TRBV4-3 and TRBJ1-2; D is possibly TRBD1 (6 bases). This CDR3 comprises 17 residues. Germline V gene data show CDR1 as LGHNA and CDR2 as YSLEER. With 2 bases removed from V and 2 bases from J, the gap between germline ends came to 18 bases. The CDR3: CASSQSTRSGGNYGYTF. As DNA, the CDR3 is TGCGCCAGCAGCCAATCAACCCGCTCGGGGGGCAACTATGGCTACACCTTC.

The rearrangement uses TRBV19 and TRBJ2-7; TRBD2 aligns across 7 bases. The germline V gene has CDR1 LNHDA and CDR2 SQIVND (reference sequence). The CDR3 contains 15 residues. Losses at the gene ends were 9 bases for V and 1 base for J; bases not matched to a gene: 12. The CDR3 is CASKDTGRGSYEQYF. The CDR3 DNA follows: TGTGCCAGCAAAGACACGGGGCGGGGGTCCTACGAGCAGTACTTC.